The present T cell receptor beta chain was sequenced within a study of blood T cell repertoires in COVID-19. Across the study: Specimens from acute and convalescent COVID-19 originated in the United States, Italy and Spain. Sources were T cells, B-cell-depleted T cells, or PBMCs; the material itself was cDNA or gDNA.

The germline V gene encodes CDR1 KGHSH and CDR2 LQKENI. Trimming took 5 bases from V and 0 from J, leaving 11 bases between them. The CDR3 is made up of 15 amino acids. Original analysis: Amplification from reference gene primers served as the basis for estimated nucleated cell counts. Only in-frame clones appear in the TCRdb table, and some are missing; sequencing was by immunoSEQ multiplex PCR. The V and J calls and the clone size are those of that table, but D and trimming were determined from the DNA. The sample holds roughly 110,000 clones, approximately 83% seen once. Source material: peripheral blood. The sequence was obtained from a woman between 65 and 79 years old with acute or convalescent COVID-19. The V and J genes are TRBV18 and TRBJ1-5, with a possible D match to TRBD1 (6 bases). The CDR3 here is CASSVQGISNQPQHF. CDR3 nucleotides: TGTGCCAGCTCAGTACAGGGCATTAGCAATCAGCCCCAGCATTTT.